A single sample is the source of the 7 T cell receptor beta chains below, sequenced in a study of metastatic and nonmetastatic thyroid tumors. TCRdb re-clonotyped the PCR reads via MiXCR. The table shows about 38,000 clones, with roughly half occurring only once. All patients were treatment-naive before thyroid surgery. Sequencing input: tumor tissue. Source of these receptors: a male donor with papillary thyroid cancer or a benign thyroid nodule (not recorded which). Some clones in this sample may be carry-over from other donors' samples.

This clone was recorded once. This chain's CDR3 is CASSLRRGPSSYEQYF. In nucleotides, the CDR3 is TGCGCCAGCAGCCTACGGCGAGGACCAAGCTCCTACGAGCAGTACTTC. The genes are TRBV4-3 and TRBJ2-7; D gene uncertain. V was shortened by 4 bases and J by 0 bases, with 16 bases between the two germline ends. The CDR3 contains 16 residues. CDR1 is LGHNA and CDR2 is YSLEER in the germline V gene.

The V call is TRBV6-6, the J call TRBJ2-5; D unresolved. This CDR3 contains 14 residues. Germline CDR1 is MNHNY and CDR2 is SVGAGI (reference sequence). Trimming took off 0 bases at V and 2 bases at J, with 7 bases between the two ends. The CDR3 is CASSYSGPQETQYF. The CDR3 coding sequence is TGTGCCAGCAGTTACTCGGGTCCTCAAGAGACCCAGTACTTC.

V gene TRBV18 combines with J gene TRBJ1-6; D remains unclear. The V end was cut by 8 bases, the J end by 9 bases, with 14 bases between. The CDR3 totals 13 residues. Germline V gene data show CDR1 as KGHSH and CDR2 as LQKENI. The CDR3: CASRSPAGSPLHF. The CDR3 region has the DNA TGTGCCAGCCGATCTCCAGCAGGTTCACCCCTCCACTTT.

The DNA of the CDR3 is TGCGCCAGCAGCTTCTGGTGGGGGACCGATCAGCCCCAGCATTTT. It is translated as CASSFWWGTDQPQHF. The chain is built from TRBV4-1 and TRBJ1-5; the D gene is possibly TRBD1 (5 bases). The CDR3 sequence is 15 residues long. CDR1 is MGHRA and CDR2 is YSYEKL in the germline V gene. V lost 5 bases and J 5 bases, leaving 16 bases between the germline ends.

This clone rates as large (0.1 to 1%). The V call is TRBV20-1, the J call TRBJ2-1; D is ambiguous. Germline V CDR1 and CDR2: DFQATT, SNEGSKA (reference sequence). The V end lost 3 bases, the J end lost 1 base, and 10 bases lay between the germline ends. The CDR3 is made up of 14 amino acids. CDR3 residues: CSASAPFSYNEQFF. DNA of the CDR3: TGCAGTGCTAGTGCACCTTTTTCCTACAATGAGCAGTTCTTC.

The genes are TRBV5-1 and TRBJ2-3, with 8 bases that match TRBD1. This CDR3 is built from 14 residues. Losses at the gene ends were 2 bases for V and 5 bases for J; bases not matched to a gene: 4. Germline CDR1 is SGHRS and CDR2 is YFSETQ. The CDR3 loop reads CASSLGQGIDTQYF. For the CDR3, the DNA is TGCGCCAGCAGCTTAGGACAGGGTATAGATACGCAGTATTTT. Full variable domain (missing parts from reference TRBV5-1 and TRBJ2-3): KAGVTQTPRYLIKTRGQQVTLSCSPISGHRSVSWYQQTPGQGLQFLFEYFSETQRNKGNFPGRFSGRQFSNSRSEMNVSTLELGDSALYLCASSLGQGIDTQYFGPGTRLTVL.

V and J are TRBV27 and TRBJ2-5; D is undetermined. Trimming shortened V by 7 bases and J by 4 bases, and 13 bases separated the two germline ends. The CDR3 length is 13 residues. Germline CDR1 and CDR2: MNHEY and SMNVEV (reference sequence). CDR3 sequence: CASIESGGETQYF. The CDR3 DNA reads TGTGCCAGCATCGAATCTGGTGGAGAGACCCAGTACTTC.